Shown below are 3 T cell receptor beta chains from a single sample sequenced in a study of cytomegalovirus exposure and HLA in healthy donors. In the PCR, 60 Vbeta and 13 Jbeta primers were used. The repertoire was sequenced with immunoSEQ multiplex PCR; TCRdb's copy has only in-frame clones and lacks some. In the table there are 130,000 or so clones, roughly four fifths of which are singletons. Sequenced sample: PBMCs. These receptors all stem from a woman aged 60-70 years in good health and CMV-seronegative.

The chain links TRBV27 to TRBJ2-2, with 10 bases aligning to TRBD1. V gave up 5 bases and J gave up 4 bases; unmatched junction bases: 16. The CDR3 loop spans 19 amino acids. The germline gives CDR1 MNHEY, CDR2 SMNVEV (reference sequence). The CDR3 here is CASSAIRDRGLVRTGELFF. The CDR3 bases are TGTGCCAGCAGTGCTATCCGGGACAGGGGTCTGGTGCGCACCGGGGAGCTGTTTTTT.

J is TRBJ2-5 and V is TRBV5-1; 8 nucleotides align to TRBD1. The DNA end favors TRBJ2-7, so the J call may be wrong. From germline, CDR1 is SGHRS and CDR2 YFSETQ. This CDR3 comprises 13 residues. CDR3 in DNA: TGCGCCAGCAGCTCCGACAGGGGTAACGAGCAGTACTTC. Translated, it gives CASSSDRGNEQYF.

The rearrangement links TRBV27 to TRBJ1-4; 10 bases are a match to TRBD1. CDR1 is MNHEY and CDR2 is SMNVEV in the germline V gene (reference sequence). The CDR3 extends over 15 amino acids. V was clipped by 5 bases and J by 4 bases; unmatched bases: 4. CDR3 amino acids: CASSLDRGYNEKLFF. The CDR3 coding sequence is TGTGCCAGCAGTCTGGACAGGGGGTATAATGAAAAACTGTTTTTT.